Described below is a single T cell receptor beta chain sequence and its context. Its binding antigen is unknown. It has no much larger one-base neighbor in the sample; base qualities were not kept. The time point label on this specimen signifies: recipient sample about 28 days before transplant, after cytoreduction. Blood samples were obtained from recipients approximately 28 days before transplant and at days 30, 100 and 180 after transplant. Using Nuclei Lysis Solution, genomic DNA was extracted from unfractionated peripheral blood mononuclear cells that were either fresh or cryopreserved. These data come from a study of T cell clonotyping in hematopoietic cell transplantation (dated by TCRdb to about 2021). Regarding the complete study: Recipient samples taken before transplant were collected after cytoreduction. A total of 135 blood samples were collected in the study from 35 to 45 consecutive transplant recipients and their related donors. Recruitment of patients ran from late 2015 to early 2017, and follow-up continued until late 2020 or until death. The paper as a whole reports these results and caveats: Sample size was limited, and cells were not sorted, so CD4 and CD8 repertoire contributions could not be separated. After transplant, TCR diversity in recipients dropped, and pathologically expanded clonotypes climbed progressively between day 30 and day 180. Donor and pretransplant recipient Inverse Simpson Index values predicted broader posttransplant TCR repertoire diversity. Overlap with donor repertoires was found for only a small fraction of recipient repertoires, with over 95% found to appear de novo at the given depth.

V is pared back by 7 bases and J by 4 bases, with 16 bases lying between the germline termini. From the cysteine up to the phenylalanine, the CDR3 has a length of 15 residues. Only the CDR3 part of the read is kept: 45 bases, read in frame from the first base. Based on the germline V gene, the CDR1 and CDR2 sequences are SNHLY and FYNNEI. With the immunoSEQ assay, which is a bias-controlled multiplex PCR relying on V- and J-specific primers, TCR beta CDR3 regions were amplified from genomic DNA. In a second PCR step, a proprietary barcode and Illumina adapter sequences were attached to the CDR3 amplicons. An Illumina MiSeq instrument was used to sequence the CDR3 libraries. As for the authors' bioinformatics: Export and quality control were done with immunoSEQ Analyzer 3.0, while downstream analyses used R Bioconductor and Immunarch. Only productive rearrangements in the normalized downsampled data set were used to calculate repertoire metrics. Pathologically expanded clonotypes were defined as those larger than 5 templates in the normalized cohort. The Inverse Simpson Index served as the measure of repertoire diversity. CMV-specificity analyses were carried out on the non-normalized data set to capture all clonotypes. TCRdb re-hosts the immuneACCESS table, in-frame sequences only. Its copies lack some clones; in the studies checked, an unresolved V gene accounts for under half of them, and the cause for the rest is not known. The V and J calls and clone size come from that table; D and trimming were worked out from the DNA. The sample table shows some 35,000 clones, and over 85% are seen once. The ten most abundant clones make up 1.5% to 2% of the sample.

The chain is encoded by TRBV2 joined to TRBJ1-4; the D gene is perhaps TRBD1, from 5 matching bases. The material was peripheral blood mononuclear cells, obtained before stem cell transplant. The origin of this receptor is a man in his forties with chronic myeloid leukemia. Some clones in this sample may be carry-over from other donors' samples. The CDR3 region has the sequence CASTPQGNHNEKLFF. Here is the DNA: TGTGCCAGCACCCCGCAGGGAAACCATAATGAAAAACTGTTTTTT.